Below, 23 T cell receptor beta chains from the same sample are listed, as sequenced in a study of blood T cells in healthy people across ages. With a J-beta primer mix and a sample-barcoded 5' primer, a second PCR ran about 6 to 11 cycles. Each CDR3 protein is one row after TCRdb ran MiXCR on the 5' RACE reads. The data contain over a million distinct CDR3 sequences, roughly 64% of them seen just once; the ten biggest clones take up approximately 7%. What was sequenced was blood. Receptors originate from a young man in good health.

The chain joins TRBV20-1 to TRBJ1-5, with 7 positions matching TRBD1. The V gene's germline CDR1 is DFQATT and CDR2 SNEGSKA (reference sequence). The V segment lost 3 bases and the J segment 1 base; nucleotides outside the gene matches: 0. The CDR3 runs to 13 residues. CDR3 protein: CSARDRSNQPQHF. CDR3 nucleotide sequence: TGCAGTGCTAGGGACAGGAGCAATCAGCCCCAGCATTTT.

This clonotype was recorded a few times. The DNA for the CDR3 is TGCAGCGTTGAGAGGTCCGGCACAGATACGCAGTATTTT. Its protein is CSVERSGTDTQYF. The chain carries TRBV29-1 and TRBJ2-3; D unclear. V was pared by 3 bases and J by 1 base, with 8 bases between. Germline values: CDR1 SQVTM, CDR2 ANQGSEA. This CDR3 region has 13 residues.

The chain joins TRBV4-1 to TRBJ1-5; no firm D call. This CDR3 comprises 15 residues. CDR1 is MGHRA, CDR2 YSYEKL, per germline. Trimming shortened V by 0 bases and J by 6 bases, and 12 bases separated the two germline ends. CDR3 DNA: TGCGCCAGCAGCCAAGATGTCCGAACTGTTCAGCCCCAGCATTTT. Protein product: CASSQDVRTVQPQHF.

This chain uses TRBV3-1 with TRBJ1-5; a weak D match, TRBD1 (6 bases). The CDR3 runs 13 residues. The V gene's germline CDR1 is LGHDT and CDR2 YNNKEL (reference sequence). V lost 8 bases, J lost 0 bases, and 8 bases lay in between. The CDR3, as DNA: TGTGCCAGCGCACAGGGTAGCAATCAGCCCCAGCATTTT. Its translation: CASAQGSNQPQHF.

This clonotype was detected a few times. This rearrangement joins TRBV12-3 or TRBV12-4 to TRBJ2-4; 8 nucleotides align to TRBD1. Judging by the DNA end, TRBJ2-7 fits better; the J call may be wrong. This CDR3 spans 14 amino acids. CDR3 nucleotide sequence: TGTGCCAGCAGTGCCCAGGACAGGGTGGCCGAGCAGTACTTC. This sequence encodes CASSAQDRVAEQYF.

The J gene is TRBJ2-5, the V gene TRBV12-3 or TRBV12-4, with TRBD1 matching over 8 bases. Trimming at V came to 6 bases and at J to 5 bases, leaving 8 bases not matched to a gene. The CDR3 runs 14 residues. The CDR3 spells CASRTGVFGETQYF. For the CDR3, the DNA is TGTGCCAGCAGGACAGGGGTTTTCGGCGAGACCCAGTACTTC.

CDR3: CASRGQLAGANVLTF. CDR3 nucleotides: TGTGCCAGTCGCGGACAGTTGGCTGGGGCCAACGTCCTGACTTTC. The rearrangement uses TRBV27 and TRBJ2-6; D may be TRBD1 (6 bases). The germline V gene encodes CDR1 MNHEY and CDR2 SMNVEV (reference sequence). V lost 9 bases and J lost 2, with 14 bases in between. CDR3 size: 15 residues.

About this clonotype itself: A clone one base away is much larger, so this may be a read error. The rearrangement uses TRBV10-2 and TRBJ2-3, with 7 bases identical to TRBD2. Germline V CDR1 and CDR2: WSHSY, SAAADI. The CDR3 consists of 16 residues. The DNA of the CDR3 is TGCGCCAGCAGCAACTTGGGACTACCGAGCACAGGTACGCAGTATTTT. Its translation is CASSNLGLPSTGTQYF.

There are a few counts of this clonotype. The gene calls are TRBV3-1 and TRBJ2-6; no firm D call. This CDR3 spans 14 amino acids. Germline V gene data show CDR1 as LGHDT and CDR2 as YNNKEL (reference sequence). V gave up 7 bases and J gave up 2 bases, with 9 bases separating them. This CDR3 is CASTTGAGANVLTF. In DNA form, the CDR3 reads TGTGCCAGCACGACGGGCGCTGGGGCCAACGTCCTGACTTTC.

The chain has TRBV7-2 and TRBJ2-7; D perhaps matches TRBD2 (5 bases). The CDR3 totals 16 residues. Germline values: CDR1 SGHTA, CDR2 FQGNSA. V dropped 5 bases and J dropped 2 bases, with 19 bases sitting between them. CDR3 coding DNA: TGTGCCAGCAGCCCAGTGGGCGGGTCCTCGACCTACGAGCAGTACTTC. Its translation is CASSPVGGSSTYEQYF.

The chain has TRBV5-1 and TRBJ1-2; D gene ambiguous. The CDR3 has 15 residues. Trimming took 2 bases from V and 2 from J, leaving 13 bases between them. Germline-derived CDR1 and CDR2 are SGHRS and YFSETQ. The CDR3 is CASSFNGGDNYGYTF. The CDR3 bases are TGCGCCAGCAGCTTTAACGGAGGCGACAACTATGGCTACACCTTC.

As DNA, the CDR3 is TGTGCCAGCAGTTCTTCATCGAACTATGGCTACACCTTC. As protein: CASSSSSNYGYTF. V and J are TRBV6-5 and TRBJ1-2; no clear D gene. This CDR3 region has 13 residues. Germline CDR1 reads MNHEY; CDR2 reads SVGAGI. Trimming left V 4 bases short and J 2 bases short, with 8 bases between.

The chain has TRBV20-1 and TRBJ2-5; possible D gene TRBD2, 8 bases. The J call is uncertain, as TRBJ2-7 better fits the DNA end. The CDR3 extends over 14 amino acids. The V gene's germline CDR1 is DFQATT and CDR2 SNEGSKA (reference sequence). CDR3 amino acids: CSALRGGSGIEQYF. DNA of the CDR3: TGCAGTGCTCTCAGGGGGGGTAGCGGGATCGAGCAGTACTTC.

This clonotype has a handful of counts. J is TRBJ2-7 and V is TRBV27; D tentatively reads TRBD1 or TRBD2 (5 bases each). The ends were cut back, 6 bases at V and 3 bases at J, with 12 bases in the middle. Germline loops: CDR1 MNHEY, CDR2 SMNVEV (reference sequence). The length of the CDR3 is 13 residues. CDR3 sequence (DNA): TGTGCCAGCAGCCTCGGGGCGGTCTACGAGCAGTACTTC. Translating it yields CASSLGAVYEQYF.

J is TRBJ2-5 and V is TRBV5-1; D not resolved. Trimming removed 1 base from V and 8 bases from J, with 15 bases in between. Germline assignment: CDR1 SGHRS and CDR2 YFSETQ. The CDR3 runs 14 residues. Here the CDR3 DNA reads TGCGCCAGCAGCTTGTTCGGCAGGCAACCTACCCAGTACTTC. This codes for CASSLFGRQPTQYF. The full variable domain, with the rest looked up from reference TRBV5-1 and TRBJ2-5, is KAGVTQTPRYLIKTRGQQVTLSCSPISGHRSVSWYQQTPGQGLQFLFEYFSETQRNKGNFPGRFSGRQFSNSRSEMNVSTLELGDSALYLCASSLFGRQPTQYFGPGTRLLVL.

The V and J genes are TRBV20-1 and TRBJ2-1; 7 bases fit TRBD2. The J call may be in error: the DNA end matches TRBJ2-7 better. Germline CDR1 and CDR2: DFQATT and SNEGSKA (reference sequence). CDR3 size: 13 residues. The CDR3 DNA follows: TGCAGTGCTAGAGTTAGCGGGCCCGATGAGCAGTACTTC. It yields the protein CSARVSGPDEQYF.

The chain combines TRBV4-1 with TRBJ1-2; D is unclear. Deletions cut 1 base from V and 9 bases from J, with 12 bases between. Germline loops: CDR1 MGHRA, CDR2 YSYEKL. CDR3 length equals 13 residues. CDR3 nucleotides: TGCGCCAGCAGCCAAGGAATCCGAGACAGCTACACCTTC. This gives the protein CASSQGIRDSYTF.

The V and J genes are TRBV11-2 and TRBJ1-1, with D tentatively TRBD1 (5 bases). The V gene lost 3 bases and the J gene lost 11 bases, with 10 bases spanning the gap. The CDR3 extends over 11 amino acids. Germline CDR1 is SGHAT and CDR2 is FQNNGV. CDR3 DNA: TGTGCCAGCAGCTTCGAGGGGTTGGCTTTCTTT. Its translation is CASSFEGLAFF.

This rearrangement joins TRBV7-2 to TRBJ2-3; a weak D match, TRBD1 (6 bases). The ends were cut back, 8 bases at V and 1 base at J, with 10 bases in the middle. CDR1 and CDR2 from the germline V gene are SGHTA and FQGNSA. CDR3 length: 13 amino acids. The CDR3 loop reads CASGRGGTDTQYF. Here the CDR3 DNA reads TGTGCCAGCGGCAGGGGCGGCACAGATACGCAGTATTTT.

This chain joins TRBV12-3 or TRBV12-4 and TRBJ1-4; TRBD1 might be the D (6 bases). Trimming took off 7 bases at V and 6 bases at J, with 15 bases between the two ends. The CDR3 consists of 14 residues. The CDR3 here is CASKSEGVDEKLFF. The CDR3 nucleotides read TGTGCCAGCAAATCTGAGGGGGTGGATGAAAAACTGTTTTTT.

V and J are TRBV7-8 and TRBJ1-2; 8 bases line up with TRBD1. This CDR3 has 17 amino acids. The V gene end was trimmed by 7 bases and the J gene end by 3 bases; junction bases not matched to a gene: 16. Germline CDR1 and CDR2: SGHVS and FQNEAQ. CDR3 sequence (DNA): TGTGCCAGCACCCACCAGGGGGCGGATTACGCGGACTATGGCTACACCTTC. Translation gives CASTHQGADYADYGYTF.

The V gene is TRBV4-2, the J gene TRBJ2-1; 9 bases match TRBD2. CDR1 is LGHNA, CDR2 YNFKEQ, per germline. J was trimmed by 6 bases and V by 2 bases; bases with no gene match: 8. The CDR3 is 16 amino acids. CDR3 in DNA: TGTGCCAGCAGCCAATCCTCTAGCGGGGTTTTCAATGAGCAGTTCTTC. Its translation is CASSQSSSGVFNEQFF.

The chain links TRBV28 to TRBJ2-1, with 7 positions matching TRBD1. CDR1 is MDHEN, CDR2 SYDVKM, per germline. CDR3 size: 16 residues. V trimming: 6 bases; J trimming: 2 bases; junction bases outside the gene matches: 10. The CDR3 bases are TGTGCCAGCAGCCGACAGGGACAGTCTACCTACAATGAGCAGTTCTTC. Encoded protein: CASSRQGQSTYNEQFF.